This TCR beta chain stems from a study of chemoradiotherapy in HPV16-positive cancers. In the study overall: Candidate HPV-specific T-cell clones and common TCR motifs came from functional assays in a couple of HPV16-positive patients.

To note about this clone: Its antigen remains unidentified.

Samples were taken several times over chemoradiotherapy. General study findings and limits: Non-HPV-specific T cells did not expand in tumors during treatment, whereas candidate HPV-specific clones and E7-related motifs did. In HPV16-positive patients, HPV-responsive T-cell expansion tracked better recurrence-free survival.

Repertoires were generated with immunoSEQ multiplex PCR, while TCRdb's copy carries only in-frame clones and drops some. The data contain about 68,000 clones, about 88% of them singletons. This clonotype was obtained from a human donor with HPV-associated anogenital cancer. Source: blood, taken from a patient who underwent chemoradiotherapy.

This chain's CDR3 is CASGYAPSSGGAYNEQFF. Here the CDR3 DNA reads TGTGCTAGTGGATACGCCCCCTCTAGCGGAGGAGCCTACAATGAGCAGTTCTTC. The chain uses TRBV12-5 and TRBJ2-1; 7 bases map to TRBD2. Unmatched junction bases numbered 16, after V lost 6 bases and J lost 2 bases. Germline V CDR1 and CDR2: LGHNT, FRNRAP. This CDR3 is 18 amino acids long.